This is a list of T cell receptor beta chains from one sample in a study of cytomegalovirus exposure and HLA in healthy donors. TCRdb keeps only in-frame clones here, not all; method: immunoSEQ multiplex PCR. The repertoire consists of about 84,000 clones, with around 66% occurring once and the leading ten covering approximately 15%. Sequenced: PBMCs. The receptors shown here come from a woman aged 40 to 50 in good health and CMV-seropositive. Each CDR3 is given with its conserved first and last residue. A D gene is named only where the DNA matches it firmly. Size is stated for part of the rows, as once, few or many counts, or as a class when the clone is expanded.

clone size	V gene	J gene	D gene	CDR3 protein	CDR3 DNA
-	TRBV28	TRBJ2-1	TRBD2	CASSPLAGATNEQFF	TGTGCCAGCAGTCCACTAGCGGGGGCAACCAATGAGCAGTTCTTC
-	TRBV7-2	TRBJ2-5	TRBD2	CASSFQAGVGETQYF	TGTGCCAGCAGCTTTCAAGCGGGAGTAGGAGAGACCCAGTACTTC
-	TRBV7-2	TRBJ1-3	TRBD1	CASSVTGELSGNTIYF	TGTGCCAGCAGCGTAACAGGGGAACTCTCTGGAAACACCATATATTTT
-	TRBV19	TRBJ1-1	TRBD1	CASSNIEQGTWTEAFF	TGTGCCAGTAGTAACATTGAACAGGGGACTTGGACTGAAGCTTTCTTT
-	TRBV4-3	TRBJ2-7	-	CASSQDRGPYEQYF	TGCGCCAGCAGCCAAGATCGTGGCCCCTACGAGCAGTACTTC
once	TRBV30	TRBJ2-1	-	CAWSGSYNEQFF	TGTGCCTGGAGTGGTAGCTACAATGAGCAGTTCTTC
-	TRBV5-1	TRBJ2-3	-	CASSPDGPTDTQYF	TGCGCCAGCAGCCCCGATGGGCCCACAGATACGCAGTATTTT
-	TRBV28	TRBJ2-7	-	CASSLFGTLSYEQYF	TGTGCCAGCAGTTTATTCGGGACACTCTCCTACGAGCAGTACTTC
-	TRBV4-2	TRBJ2-3	TRBD2	CASSQPLLAGVPDTQYF	TGTGCCAGCAGCCAGCCCCTGCTAGCGGGAGTACCAGATACGCAGTATTTT
-	TRBV10-1	TRBJ2-7	-	CASSESAASYEQYF	TGCGCCAGCAGTGAGTCGGCAGCGAGCTACGAGCAGTACTTC
-	TRBV27	TRBJ2-1	-	CASRGGGFGYNEQFF	TGTGCCAGCAGGGGAGGGGGATTCGGTTACAATGAGCAGTTCTTC
-	TRBV19	TRBJ1-2	TRBD1	CASTPMRGQGHYGYTF	TGTGCCAGTACCCCTATGAGGGGACAGGGACACTATGGCTACACCTTC
once	TRBV18	TRBJ1-2	-	CASSPSRTVRGYTF	TGTGCCAGCTCACCATCGAGGACAGTGAGGGGCTACACCTTC
-	TRBV7-2	TRBJ2-7	TRBD2	CASSLSSGRVSYEQYF	TGTGCCAGCAGCTTAAGTAGCGGGAGGGTCTCCTACGAGCAGTACTTC
few	TRBV9	TRBJ1-3	TRBD1	CASSVEGGARNTIYF	TGTGCCAGCAGCGTAGAAGGGGGCGCAAGAAACACCATATATTTT
once	TRBV7-8	TRBJ2-1	-	CASSLARAGSYNEQFF	TGTGCCAGCAGCTTAGCCCGCGCGGGCTCCTACAATGAGCAGTTCTTC
-	TRBV7-9	TRBJ2-1	TRBD2	CASSLAGFTSGRARNEQFF	TGTGCCAGCAGCTTAGCCGGCTTTACTAGCGGGAGGGCCCGGAATGAGCAGTTCTTC
-	TRBV7-2	TRBJ1-1	TRBD1	CASSLGQGAYTEAFF	TGTGCCAGCAGCTTAGGACAGGGGGCTTACACTGAAGCTTTCTTT
once	TRBV9	TRBJ2-6	-	CASSLRQGTNAGANVLTF	TGTGCCAGCAGCCTACGACAGGGGACTAATGCTGGGGCCAACGTCCTGACTTTC
-	TRBV27	TRBJ2-2	-	CASSLLAGELFF	TGTGCCAGCAGTTTACTAGCCGGGGAGCTGTTTTTT
few	TRBV10-1	TRBJ2-5	TRBD1	CASSRTGEETQYF	TGCGCCAGCAGCCGGACAGGGGAAGAGACCCAGTACTTC
-	TRBV30	TRBJ1-2	-	CASPQGTDGGGYTF	TGTGCCTCTCCCCAAGGTACAGATGGAGGTGGCTACACCTTC
-	TRBV27	TRBJ2-3	TRBD2	CASSLVGGRDTQYF	TGTGCCAGCAGTTTAGTGGGCGGGAGGGATACGCAGTATTTT
-	TRBV5-1	TRBJ2-7	-	CASSLGAPGGEQYF	TGCGCCAGCAGCTTGGGGGCCCCAGGGGGGGAGCAGTACTTC
-	TRBV4-1	TRBJ2-5	TRBD2	CASSFGLAEETQYF	TGCGCCAGCAGCTTCGGACTAGCTGAGGAGACCCAGTACTTC
few	TRBV5-4	TRBJ2-7	-	CASSLRDTSYEQYF	TGTGCCAGCAGCTTGCGGGACACATCCTACGAGCAGTACTTC
few	TRBV6-1	TRBJ1-1	-	CASRSRESTEAFF	TGTGCCAGCAGATCCAGGGAAAGCACTGAAGCTTTCTTT
-	TRBV7-2	TRBJ2-7	-	CASSSGLYYEQYF	TGTGCCAGCAGCTCCGGACTATACTACGAGCAGTACTTC
-	TRBV7-2	TRBJ2-7	-	CASGRDWAYEQYF	TGTGCCAGCGGCCGGGACTGGGCCTACGAGCAGTACTTC
-	TRBV19	TRBJ2-7	TRBD2	CASSIDAAGGAYEQYF	TGTGCCAGTAGTATAGATGCAGCGGGAGGTGCCTACGAGCAGTACTTC
-	TRBV27	TRBJ2-2	-	CASSLSSGANTGELFF	TGTGCCAGCAGTTTATCTAGCGGAGCGAACACCGGGGAGCTGTTTTTT
-	TRBV7-2	TRBJ2-7	TRBD2	CASSLRAFRTSAEQYF	TGTGCCAGCAGCTTACGAGCATTTAGGACTAGCGCCGAGCAGTACTTC
-	TRBV18	TRBJ1-2	TRBD1	CASSSGQTTYGYTF	TGTGCCAGCTCATCGGGACAGACAACTTATGGCTACACCTTC
once	TRBV28	TRBJ1-1	-	CASSLAPGPEAFF	TGTGCCAGCAGTTTAGCCCCAGGGCCCGAAGCTTTCTTT
-	TRBV5-1	TRBJ1-5	-	CASSLEGGRDQPQHF	TGCGCCAGCAGCTTGGAGGGGGGGAGAGATCAGCCCCAGCATTTT
few	TRBV2	TRBJ2-7	-	CASSDKGRTYEQYF	TGTGCCAGCAGTGACAAGGGGCGAACCTACGAGCAGTACTTC
-	TRBV28	TRBJ2-5	TRBD2	CASRTTSEETQYF	TGTGCCAGCAGGACTACTAGCGAGGAGACCCAGTACTTC
-	TRBV18	TRBJ1-5	TRBD1	CASSPERTGGQPQHF	TGTGCCAGCTCACCGGAAAGGACAGGAGGTCAGCCCCAGCATTTT
-	TRBV4-3	TRBJ2-1	TRBD2	CASSQTGTSGRSEQFF	TGCGCCAGCAGCCAGACCGGGACTAGCGGGAGAAGTGAGCAGTTCTTC
-	TRBV5-6	TRBJ1-2	-	CASSRRTEGPYGYTF	TGTGCCAGCAGCCGCCGGACAGAGGGGCCCTATGGCTACACCTTC
-	TRBV28	TRBJ1-4	-	CASLRGANEKLFF	TGTGCCAGCCTCCGGGGGGCGAATGAAAAACTGTTTTTT
few	TRBV11-2	TRBJ1-1	TRBD1	CASSPSEGAPSAEAFF	TGTGCCAGCAGCCCATCTGAGGGGGCCCCTAGCGCTGAAGCTTTCTTT
-	TRBV7-2	TRBJ2-2	-	CASSPQGPGELFF	TGTGCCAGCAGCCCCCAGGGGCCCGGGGAGCTGTTTTTT
-	TRBV28	TRBJ2-3	-	CASTTSPDTQYF	TGTGCCAGCACTACTTCCCCAGATACGCAGTATTTT
-	TRBV27	TRBJ1-1	TRBD1	CASSLSGTGRTEAFF	TGTGCCAGCAGTTTATCCGGGACAGGACGCACTGAAGCTTTCTTT
-	TRBV9	TRBJ2-5	-	CASSVRAVETQYF	TGTGCCAGCAGCGTAAGAGCGGTTGAGACCCAGTACTTC
-	TRBV19	TRBJ2-3	TRBD1	CASSIEGGRDADTQYF	TGTGCCAGTAGTATAGAAGGGGGCAGGGACGCAGATACGCAGTATTTT
-	TRBV5-1	TRBJ2-7	TRBD2	CASSMGSSGSVFSYEQYF	TGCGCCAGCAGCATGGGAAGTAGCGGGAGCGTTTTCTCCTACGAGCAGTACTTC
-	TRBV5-4	TRBJ1-2	-	CASSLIYESYGYTF	TGTGCCAGCAGCTTGATCTATGAGAGCTATGGCTACACCTTC
-	TRBV7-2	TRBJ2-5	-	CASSSRQRQETQYF	TGTGCCAGCAGCTCACGACAGAGACAAGAGACCCAGTACTTC
-	TRBV27	TRBJ2-2	TRBD1	CASSPGQGRRKTGELFF	TGTGCCAGCAGTCCAGGACAGGGACGTCGAAAGACCGGGGAGCTGTTTTTT
-	TRBV28	TRBJ1-1	-	CASSPTELNTEAFF	TGTGCCAGCAGTCCAACAGAACTGAACACTGAAGCTTTCTTT
-	TRBV6-5	TRBJ1-1	-	CASSDTVGNTEAFF	TGTGCCAGCAGCGACACGGTGGGGAACACTGAAGCTTTCTTT
-	TRBV5-5	TRBJ1-2	TRBD1	CASSLASQGGAYGYTF	TGTGCCAGCAGCTTGGCCAGTCAGGGGGGTGCTTATGGCTACACCTTC